The rows below give T cell receptor beta chains drawn from one sample of a study of blood T cells in healthy people across ages. TCRdb reprocessed the 5' RACE reads with MiXCR, giving one entry per CDR3 protein. The table shows roughly 680,000 distinct CDR3 sequences, with around 52% occurring only once. The specimen was blood. These TCRs come from a woman older than 75 in good health. Both conserved end residues are part of each CDR3. The order of the fields is clone size, J gene, V gene, CDR3 protein. Expanded clones are given a class, and other clones once, few, many or no size at all.

size: many
J: TRBJ2-5
V: TRBV5-1
CDR3: CASSSGLLVRKLQETQYF

size: NA
J: TRBJ1-5
V: TRBV24-1
CDR3: CATSGSAGPQHF

size: once
J: TRBJ2-7
V: TRBV5-4
CDR3: CASSWKGQEFYEQYF

size: NA
J: TRBJ2-3
V: TRBV14
CDR3: CASSLIPKTGQRLPTDTQYF

size: NA
J: TRBJ2-3
V: TRBV20-1
CDR3: CSAGSGGIDTQYF

size: NA
J: NA
V: TRBV12-3/TRBV12-4
CDR3: CASARAETQYF

size: NA
J: TRBJ2-7
V: TRBV27
CDR3: CACSSQAYEQYF

size: NA
J: TRBJ2-3
V: TRBV4-2
CDR3: CASSQGTSGAPTDTQYF

size: NA
J: TRBJ2-2
V: TRBV12-3/TRBV12-4
CDR3: CASSFGGEYTGELFF

size: many
J: TRBJ2-3
V: TRBV24-1
CDR3: CATASSTDTQYF

size: NA
J: TRBJ1-1
V: TRBV12-3/TRBV12-4
CDR3: CASSLGAGGAGTEAFF

size: few
J: TRBJ2-1
V: TRBV3-1
CDR3: CASSAGPVAFF

size: few
J: TRBJ2-5
V: TRBV6-1
CDR3: CASSERVVGTQYF

size: NA
J: TRBJ2-3
V: TRBV29-1
CDR3: CSVGTGSWLGTQYF

size: few
J: TRBJ1-5
V: TRBV7-9
CDR3: CASSRDGGTQHF

size: NA
J: TRBJ2-7
V: TRBV7-9
CDR3: CASSPGQRATYEQYF

size: NA
J: TRBJ1-4
V: TRBV27
CDR3: CASSSSGTGNEKLFF

size: many
J: TRBJ2-3
V: TRBV4-1
CDR3: CASSQLGDTDTQYF

size: NA
J: TRBJ2-1
V: TRBV12-3/TRBV12-4
CDR3: CASSLRAGTGVRNEQFF

size: NA
J: TRBJ2-1
V: TRBV7-9
CDR3: CASSRAVEQFF

size: NA
J: TRBJ2-3
V: TRBV4-1
CDR3: CASSQASGGFTDTQYF

size: NA
J: TRBJ2-4
V: TRBV10-1
CDR3: CASRRAFQAKNIQYF

size: few
J: TRBJ2-3
V: TRBV5-4
CDR3: CASSLGREMGLAGVQYF

size: few
J: TRBJ1-4
V: TRBV7-2
CDR3: CASSRQALLNEKLFF

size: few
J: TRBJ2-1
V: TRBV12-3/TRBV12-4
CDR3: CASSLSGRAATHEQFF

size: NA
J: TRBJ2-6
V: TRBV2
CDR3: CASSRLPGSGANVLTF

size: NA
J: TRBJ1-6
V: TRBV12-3/TRBV12-4
CDR3: CASSFADRPPLHF

size: NA
J: TRBJ2-5
V: TRBV7-9
CDR3: CASNSRAPETQYF

size: many
J: TRBJ2-1
V: TRBV5-1
CDR3: CASSEPSRTASSEQFF

size: many
J: TRBJ1-4
V: TRBV2
CDR3: CASSGLGGTNEKLFF

size: NA
J: TRBJ1-2
V: TRBV21-1
CDR3: CASSKVGHNYGYTF

size: NA
J: NA
V: TRBV5-1
CDR3: CASSTRQGAIYEQYF

size: many
J: TRBJ2-1
V: TRBV9
CDR3: CASSVARANEQFF

size: NA
J: TRBJ1-1
V: TRBV20-1
CDR3: CSAREDRLMNTEAFF

size: NA
J: TRBJ1-1
V: TRBV10-3
CDR3: CASDSENTGAFF

size: many
J: TRBJ2-3
V: TRBV7-2
CDR3: CASSQNKGTQYF

size: NA
J: TRBJ2-1
V: TRBV29-1
CDR3: CSVELAGVSGEQFF

size: NA
J: TRBJ1-1
V: TRBV12-3/TRBV12-4
CDR3: CVSSLEWQGEAFF

size: many
J: TRBJ2-5
V: TRBV29-1
CDR3: CSVLVEETQYF

size: NA
J: TRBJ1-5
V: TRBV2
CDR3: CASSERQGTQPQHF

size: NA
J: TRBJ1-4
V: TRBV6-2/TRBV6-3
CDR3: CASSYRENEKLFF

size: NA
J: TRBJ2-5
V: TRBV20-1
CDR3: CSARDGGQGGETQYF

size: NA
J: TRBJ2-7
V: TRBV6-2/TRBV6-3
CDR3: CASSDWGGEQYF

size: NA
J: TRBJ2-5
V: TRBV19
CDR3: CASSQAGVQETQYF

size: many
J: TRBJ1-2
V: TRBV20-1
CDR3: CSARDLADNYGYTF

size: NA
J: TRBJ2-3
V: TRBV29-1
CDR3: CSALGVSSTDTQYF

size: NA
J: TRBJ1-6
V: TRBV20-1
CDR3: CSAGPGRSDSPLHF

size: NA
J: TRBJ2-2
V: TRBV12-3/TRBV12-4
CDR3: CASSWATGELFF

size: NA
J: NA
V: TRBV4-1
CDR3: CASAHPGGDEQYF

size: many
J: TRBJ2-1
V: TRBV18
CDR3: CASSRFVTSGSMDEQFF

size: many
J: TRBJ2-1
V: TRBV3-1
CDR3: CASSLRSGTSGINEQFF

size: few
J: TRBJ2-2
V: TRBV5-1
CDR3: CASSPGPANTGELFF

size: few
J: TRBJ2-1
V: TRBV7-9
CDR3: CASSSLTSGGAAEQFF

size: NA
J: TRBJ2-5
V: TRBV5-1
CDR3: CASSLKKGREETQYF

size: NA
J: TRBJ2-1
V: TRBV7-8
CDR3: CASSPLPRVNEQFF

size: NA
J: TRBJ2-7
V: TRBV20-1
CDR3: CSARATDTTTYEQYF

size: NA
J: TRBJ2-6
V: TRBV5-1
CDR3: CANRRAGDSGANVLTF

size: many
J: TRBJ2-7
V: TRBV20-1
CDR3: CSARAGASYEQYF

size: many
J: TRBJ2-7
V: TRBV15
CDR3: CATSRNRNSYEQYF

size: NA
J: TRBJ1-4
V: TRBV2
CDR3: CASSPLRGEELFF